This passage covers 18 T cell receptor beta chains from one sample sequenced in a study of blood T cell repertoires in COVID-19. Measured with immunoSEQ multiplex PCR; TCRdb has only the in-frame clones, and not every one. Altogether fewer than 300,000 clones are present, roughly 77% being singletons, with the ten largest covering 2.5% to 4%. The sequenced sample was peripheral blood. The receptor set was obtained from an elderly woman with acute or convalescent COVID-19.

The chain joins TRBV3-1 (or the pseudogene TRBV3-2) to TRBJ2-3, with D perhaps matching TRBD2 (6 bases). Trimming left V 5 bases short and J 1 base short, with 10 bases between. The CDR3 loop spans 14 amino acids. Germline V CDR1 and CDR2: LGHDT, YNNKEL (reference sequence). The CDR3 DNA sequence: TGTGCCAGCAGCGGGGACTCCCGCACAGATACGCAGTATTTT. Amino acids: CASSGDSRTDTQYF.

The chain carries TRBV29-1 and TRBJ1-3, with 7 bases lining up with TRBD1. The CDR3 sequence is 14 residues long. Unmatched junction bases numbered 6, after V lost 6 bases and J lost 1 base. Per the germline V gene, CDR1 is SQVTM and CDR2 is ANQGSEA. The DNA of the CDR3 is TGCAGCGTCGAAAAACAGGGGTCTGGAAACACCATATATTTT. It specifies CSVEKQGSGNTIYF. The full variable domain, with the rest looked up from reference TRBV29-1 and TRBJ1-3, is SAVISQKPSRDICQRGTSLTIQCQVDSQVTMMFWYRQQPGQSLTLIATANQGSEATYESGFVIDKFPISRPNLTFSTLTVSNMSPEDSSIYLCSVEKQGSGNTIYFGEGSWLTVV.

The J gene is TRBJ2-5, the V gene TRBV19; 14 nucleotides align to TRBD2. The length of the CDR3 is 16 residues. The trim removed 4 bases at V and 5 bases at J, leaving 6 bases unmatched. The germline V gene encodes CDR1 LNHDA and CDR2 SQIVND (reference sequence). The CDR3 coding sequence is TGTGCCAGTAGTAGACTAGCGGGAGGGCCAAGGGAGACCCAGTACTTC. Residues: CASSRLAGGPRETQYF.

This clone appeared once. The rearrangement joins TRBV9 to TRBJ1-6; D not certain. The CDR3 loop spans 18 amino acids. CDR1 and CDR2 (germline): SGDLS, YYNGEE. V was shortened by 0 bases and J by 0 bases, with 13 bases between the two germline ends. In DNA form, the CDR3 reads TGTGCCAGCAGCGTAGGTCCTAGCGGGAGCTCCTATAATTCACCCCTCCACTTT. Translated: CASSVGPSGSSYNSPLHF.

V is TRBV24-1 and J is TRBJ2-1; 11 bases are shared with TRBD2. The ends lost 10 bases at V and 5 bases at J; junction bases unmatched: 9. This CDR3 spans 15 amino acids. The V gene's germline CDR1 is KGHDR and CDR2 SFDVKD. CDR3 in DNA: TGTGCCACTCAGGCCGGGACTAGCGGAAACAATGAGCAGTTCTTC. Its protein product is CATQAGTSGNNEQFF.

The V gene is TRBV3-1 (or the pseudogene TRBV3-2), the J gene TRBJ2-1; 9 nucleotides align to TRBD2. CDR1 is LGHDT, CDR2 YNNKEL, per germline (reference sequence). The CDR3 runs 14 residues. The J segment lost 10 bases and the V segment lost 1 base, leaving 5 bases of the junction unmatched. CDR3 nucleotide sequence: TGTGCCAGCAGCCAAGTAGCGGGGGTACGGGAGCAGTTCTTC. It encodes CASSQVAGVREQFF.

The chain uses TRBV7-9 and TRBJ1-1; D ambiguous. This CDR3 contains 15 residues. The germline V and J ends were trimmed by 1 base and 0 bases, with 9 bases remaining between them. Per germline, CDR1 SEHNR and CDR2 FQNEAQ (reference sequence). CDR3 region: CASSLDYSLNTEAFF. In DNA form, the CDR3 reads TGTGCCAGCAGCTTAGATTACAGTTTGAACACTGAAGCTTTCTTT.

This clone was detected once. The V call is TRBV29-1, the J call TRBJ2-1; D not certain. In germline, CDR1 is SQVTM, CDR2 ANQGSEA. This CDR3 comprises 12 residues. Trimming pared 8 bases from V and 3 bases from J, leaving 11 bases between. In DNA, the CDR3 is TGCAGCCTAGGCGGCGGCTACAATGAGCAGTTCTTC. Protein: CSLGGGYNEQFF.

This clone was observed once. The rearrangement joins TRBV27 to TRBJ1-1; a weak D match, TRBD1 (6 bases). The length of the CDR3 is 14 residues. Germline assignment: CDR1 MNHEY and CDR2 SMNVEV (reference sequence). Trimming took 3 bases from V and 1 from J, leaving 9 bases between them. CDR3 nucleotide sequence: TGTGCCAGCAGTTTTTTGACAGGGAACACTGAAGCTTTCTTT. This encodes CASSFLTGNTEAFF.

V usage is TRBV2 and J usage is TRBJ1-1, with 8 bases matching TRBD1. This CDR3 spans 15 amino acids. In germline, CDR1 is SNHLY, CDR2 FYNNEI. V was clipped by 2 bases and J by 2 bases; unmatched bases: 4. The CDR3 DNA is TGTGCCAGCAGTGAACAGGGGGCGAGAAACACTGAAGCTTTCTTT. Encoded protein: CASSEQGARNTEAFF.

This rearrangement joins TRBV13 to TRBJ2-7; 7 bases map to TRBD1. Germline CDR1 reads PRHDT; CDR2 reads FYEKMQ (reference sequence). This CDR3 region has 15 residues. The V gene end was trimmed by 5 bases and the J gene end by 4 bases; junction bases not matched to a gene: 11. CDR3 in amino acids: CASSPRTTGRYEQYF. The CDR3 bases are TGTGCCAGCAGCCCCCGCACGACAGGGCGATACGAGCAGTACTTC.

J is TRBJ1-2 and V is TRBV5-8; unclear D gene. Trimming stripped 6 bases from V and 2 bases from J, with 17 bases between. CDR1 and CDR2 (germline): SGHTS, YDEGEE. The CDR3 covers 15 residues. The CDR3 protein is CASTEDASPNYGYTF. In DNA form, the CDR3 reads TGTGCCAGCACCGAGGATGCGTCACCGAACTATGGCTACACCTTC.

V gene TRBV20-1 combines with J gene TRBJ2-3; 8 bases agree with TRBD1. This CDR3 has 16 amino acids. Germline loops: CDR1 DFQATT, CDR2 SNEGSKA (reference sequence). V dropped 3 bases and J dropped 0; count of bases not matched to a gene: 8. The CDR3 coding sequence is TGCAGTGCTAGTCGGGACAGGACGACTAGCACAGATACGCAGTATTTT. Translating gives CSASRDRTTSTDTQYF.

This clone was observed a handful of times. The chain uses TRBV9 and TRBJ2-3, with D perhaps matching TRBD2 (5 bases). The germline gives CDR1 SGDLS, CDR2 YYNGEE. The V end lost 0 bases, the J end lost 0 bases, and 11 bases lay between the germline ends. The CDR3 has 16 residues. This chain's CDR3 is CASSVGPSGSTDTQYF. CDR3 DNA: TGTGCCAGCAGCGTAGGTCCAAGCGGTAGCACAGATACGCAGTATTTT.

This chain uses TRBV7-9 with TRBJ1-4, with TRBD1 identical over 7 bases. The CDR3 is 15 amino acids. Germline V lookup: CDR1 SEHNR, CDR2 FQNEAQ (reference sequence). V trimming: 5 bases; J trimming: 3 bases; junction bases outside the gene matches: 6. The CDR3 DNA sequence: TGTGCCAGCAGCCCACAACAGGGGTCTAATGAAAAACTGTTTTTT. It specifies CASSPQQGSNEKLFF.

The V and J genes are TRBV6-6 and TRBJ2-7; TRBD2 agrees at 11 bases. This CDR3 spans 16 amino acids. Trimming cost V 2 bases and J 4 bases; bases outside gene matches: 7. CDR1 is MNHNY and CDR2 is SVGAGI in the germline V gene (reference sequence). The CDR3 region has the DNA TGTGCCAGCAGTTACGGCCCAACTAGCGGGGGTTACGAGCAGTACTTC. Amino acids: CASSYGPTSGGYEQYF.

This clone was seen just once. V and J are TRBV30 and TRBJ1-5, with D perhaps TRBD1 (6 bases). The germline V gene encodes CDR1 GTSNPN and CDR2 SVGIG (reference sequence). This CDR3 is 16 amino acids long. With 0 bases removed from V and 6 bases from J, the gap between germline ends came to 18 bases. For the CDR3, the DNA is TGTGCCTGGAGTGTTACAGATCAACGCAGGGGTCAGCCCCAGCATTTT. Encoded protein: CAWSVTDQRRGQPQHF. Full variable domain (remainder filled in from reference TRBV30 and TRBJ1-5): SQTIHQWPATLVQPVGSPLSLECTVEGTSNPNLYWYRQAAGRGLQLLFYSVGIGQISSEVPQNLSASRPQDRQFILSSKKLLLSDSGFYLCAWSVTDQRRGQPQHFGDGTRLSIL.

This rearrangement joins TRBV5-3 to TRBJ2-3; 7 nucleotides align to TRBD2. TRBV5-3 is an ORF; its function is uncertain. This CDR3 comprises 14 residues. V gave up 0 bases and J gave up 4 bases; unmatched junction bases: 2. DNA of the CDR3: TGTGCCAGAAGCTTGGGGACTAGTGCAGATACGCAGTATTTT. Protein: CARSLGTSADTQYF.